The rows below give T cell receptor beta chains drawn from one sample of a study of T-cell memory formation after mild COVID-19. Via MiXCR, TCRdb re-called the 5' RACE reads, giving one row per CDR3 protein. The sample gives about 560,000 distinct CDR3 sequences, around 16% of which show up once; just over 8% is in the top ten. Sequencing was performed on PBMCs or a T cell subset sorted from them (not recorded which). The receptors originated from an adult woman who had mild COVID-19 (a few samples of this study predate the infection). Cell type and time point are not known. The CDR3 runs from the conserved cysteine through the conserved F or W. A D gene is named only where the DNA matches it firmly. Rows may omit the clone size; those that give it use once, few, many or a size class.

clone_size: few; d_call: NA; j_call: TRBJ1-1; v_call: TRBV24-1; cdr3_nt: TGTGCCACCAGTGAAGGACCCGAAGCTTTCTTT; cdr3_aa: CATSEGPEAFF
clone_size: few; d_call: NA; j_call: TRBJ2-2; v_call: TRBV6-2/TRBV6-3; cdr3_nt: TGTGCCAGCAATCCCCGGGGACCGGGCACCGGGGAGCTGTTTTTT; cdr3_aa: CASNPRGPGTGELFF
clone_size: NA; d_call: NA; j_call: TRBJ1-4; v_call: TRBV5-5; cdr3_nt: TGTGCCAGCAGACTACAGGGTATCAATGAAAAACTGTTTTTT; cdr3_aa: CASRLQGINEKLFF
clone_size: NA; d_call: TRBD2; j_call: TRBJ2-5; v_call: TRBV7-2; cdr3_nt: TGTGCCAGCAGCTTTTTTGGAACTAGCGGGAGTGAGACCCAGTACTTC; cdr3_aa: CASSFFGTSGSETQYF
clone_size: few; d_call: NA; j_call: TRBJ1-2; v_call: TRBV7-8; cdr3_nt: TGTGCCAGCAGCTTCCAGCGAGACTATGGCTACACCTTC; cdr3_aa: CASSFQRDYGYTF
clone_size: many; d_call: NA; j_call: TRBJ2-4; v_call: TRBV5-1; cdr3_nt: TGCGCCAGCAGCTTGGGGACAGTAATTTTAGCCAAAAACATTCAGTACTTC; cdr3_aa: CASSLGTVILAKNIQYF
clone_size: few; d_call: NA; j_call: TRBJ1-2; v_call: TRBV7-9; cdr3_nt: TGTGCCAGCAGCTTAGGACGGGGAGGCTACACCTTC; cdr3_aa: CASSLGRGGYTF
clone_size: few; d_call: NA; j_call: TRBJ1-1; v_call: TRBV12-3/TRBV12-4; cdr3_nt: TGTGCCAGCAAGACAGCCATGAACACTGAAGCTTTCTTT; cdr3_aa: CASKTAMNTEAFF
clone_size: NA; d_call: NA; j_call: TRBJ2-7; v_call: TRBV5-5; cdr3_nt: TGTGCCAGCAGCCTGGGCTTCGTCCACGAGCAGTACTTC; cdr3_aa: CASSLGFVHEQYF
clone_size: NA; d_call: NA; j_call: TRBJ1-1; v_call: TRBV4-1; cdr3_nt: TGCGCCAGCAAACTAATACAGGGGAACACTGAAGCTTTCTTT; cdr3_aa: CASKLIQGNTEAFF
clone_size: many; d_call: NA; j_call: TRBJ2-3; v_call: TRBV20-1; cdr3_nt: TGCAGTGCTAGCACAGATACGCAGTATTTT; cdr3_aa: CSASTDTQYF
clone_size: NA; d_call: NA; j_call: TRBJ2-5; v_call: TRBV7-9; cdr3_nt: NA; cdr3_aa: CASSYYICSAPAGRTQYF
clone_size: NA; d_call: NA; j_call: TRBJ1-1; v_call: TRBV5-6; cdr3_nt: TGTGCCAGCAGCTTTGTGTCCCTCAACGGAGGTGAAGCTTTCTTT; cdr3_aa: CASSFVSLNGGEAFF
clone_size: many; d_call: NA; j_call: TRBJ2-7; v_call: TRBV11-2; cdr3_nt: TGTGCCAGCAGCTTAGAGCCCCAGGCGTACGAGCAGTACTTC; cdr3_aa: CASSLEPQAYEQYF
clone_size: NA; d_call: NA; j_call: TRBJ2-2; v_call: TRBV6-4; cdr3_nt: TGTGCCAGCAGTGACGACAGTAATACCGGGGAGCTGTTTTTT; cdr3_aa: CASSDDSNTGELFF
clone_size: NA; d_call: TRBD2; j_call: TRBJ2-5; v_call: TRBV3-1; cdr3_nt: TGTGCCAGCAGCCCACAGCTTGGGACTAGCGGGGGGGCCCGACTGACCCGGGAGACCCAGTACTTC; cdr3_aa: CASSPQLGTSGGARLTRETQYF
clone_size: NA; d_call: NA; j_call: TRBJ2-3; v_call: TRBV25-1; cdr3_nt: TGTGCCAGCAGTTACCCGGCCACAGATACGCAGTATTTT; cdr3_aa: CASSYPATDTQYF
clone_size: few; d_call: NA; j_call: TRBJ2-1; v_call: TRBV24-1; cdr3_nt: TGTGCCACCAGTGAATCCGGCACAGTTGTGGGGGAGCAGTTCTTC; cdr3_aa: CATSESGTVVGEQFF
clone_size: few; d_call: TRBD1; j_call: TRBJ1-1; v_call: TRBV18; cdr3_nt: TGTGCCAGCTCACCCTTGGGACAGGGGGTCACTGAAGCTTTCTTT; cdr3_aa: CASSPLGQGVTEAFF
clone_size: few; d_call: NA; j_call: TRBJ2-7; v_call: TRBV14; cdr3_nt: TGTGCCAGCAGCCGGGGAGGGGGCAGAGAGCAGTACTTC; cdr3_aa: CASSRGGGREQYF